This TCR beta chain was identified during a study of a mutant IDH1 vaccine in newly diagnosed glioma. Turning to the study itself: Across weeks 1, 3, 5, 7, 11, 15, 19 and 23, patients received a vaccination each time, eight in all. Vaccine administration was initiated 4-6 weeks following radiotherapy alone, or with temozolomide cycles.

TCRdb keeps only in-frame clones here, not all; method: immunoSEQ multiplex PCR. Of 50,000 to 70,000 clones listed, approximately 87% were seen once; the top ten hold about an eighth. The germline V gene encodes CDR1 SGHDT and CDR2 YYEEEE. V gave up 6 bases and J gave up 2 bases, with 21 bases separating them. The CDR3 runs 17 residues. About this clone itself: Its target is not known.

Time point reported: week 23, last vaccination. Doses of 300 ug of mutant IDH1 20-mer peptide were given with topical imiquimod. The sequencing here drew on PBMCs, taken from a glioma patient whose treatment included an IDH1 peptide vaccine. The chain links TRBV5-6 to TRBJ1-5; perhaps TRBD1 as D (5 bases). The clonotype comes from a man aged 18 to 30 with glioma. The CDR3 sequence: CASTQPGNQQGNQPQHF. The CDR3 region has the DNA TGTGCCAGCACCCAACCAGGGAACCAACAGGGCAATCAGCCCCAGCATTTT.